A single sample is the source of the 2 T cell receptor beta chains below, sequenced in a study of response to subunit inactivated influenza vaccine. TCRdb analysed the RT-PCR reads with MiXCR anew, one entry per CDR3 protein. Of around 710,000 distinct CDR3 sequences in the sample, about 15% were seen once. The sequenced sample was PBMCs from blood, obtained 14 days before vaccination. These receptor sequences come from a man aged 45 to 65 who received an inactivated influenza vaccine.

This clonotype showed up just a few times. DNA for the CDR3: TGCAGTGCCTCCGCGCGACAGACCCCCTACGAGCAGTACTTC. This encodes CSASARQTPYEQYF. The V and J genes are TRBV20-1 and TRBJ2-7; D perhaps matches TRBD1 (5 bases). The CDR3 loop spans 14 amino acids. Germline-derived CDR1 and CDR2 are DFQATT and SNEGSKA (reference sequence). V was pared by 6 bases and J by 2 bases, with 17 bases between.

This chain links TRBV6-5 with TRBJ1-1; D unclear. The CDR3 runs to 12 residues. The V and J ends lost 6 bases and 3 bases respectively, with 8 bases between them. Per germline, CDR1 MNHEY and CDR2 SVGAGI. CDR3 in DNA: TGTGCCAGCAGCCCGGGTTACACTGAAGCTTTCTTT. It is translated as CASSPGYTEAFF.